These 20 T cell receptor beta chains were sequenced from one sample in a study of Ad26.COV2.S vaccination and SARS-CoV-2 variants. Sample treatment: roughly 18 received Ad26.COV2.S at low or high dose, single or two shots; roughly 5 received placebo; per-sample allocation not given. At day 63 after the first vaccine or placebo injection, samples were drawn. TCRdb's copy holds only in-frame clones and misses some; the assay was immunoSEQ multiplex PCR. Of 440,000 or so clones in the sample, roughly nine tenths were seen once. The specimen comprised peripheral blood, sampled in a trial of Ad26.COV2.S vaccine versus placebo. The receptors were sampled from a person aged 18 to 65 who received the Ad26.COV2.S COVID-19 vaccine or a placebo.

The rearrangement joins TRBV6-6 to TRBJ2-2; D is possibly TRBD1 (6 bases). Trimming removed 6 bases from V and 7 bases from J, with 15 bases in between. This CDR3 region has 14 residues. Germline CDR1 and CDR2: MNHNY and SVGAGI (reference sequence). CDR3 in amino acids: CASRIQGSVGELFF. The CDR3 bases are TGTGCCAGCAGGATACAGGGAAGCGTCGGGGAGCTGTTTTTT.

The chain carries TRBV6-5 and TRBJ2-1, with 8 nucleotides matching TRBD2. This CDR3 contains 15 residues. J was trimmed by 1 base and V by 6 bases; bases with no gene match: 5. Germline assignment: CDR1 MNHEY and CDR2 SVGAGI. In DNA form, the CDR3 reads TGTGCCAGCAGGGGGGGACTAGGATCCTACAATGAGCAGTTCTTC. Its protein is CASRGGLGSYNEQFF.

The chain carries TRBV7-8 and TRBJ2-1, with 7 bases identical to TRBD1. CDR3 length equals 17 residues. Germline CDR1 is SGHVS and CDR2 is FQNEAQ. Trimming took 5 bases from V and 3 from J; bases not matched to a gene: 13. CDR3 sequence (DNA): TGTGCCAGCAGCCAAGGGCGATCGAGGGGGCTCTACAATGAGCAGTTCTTC. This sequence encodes CASSQGRSRGLYNEQFF. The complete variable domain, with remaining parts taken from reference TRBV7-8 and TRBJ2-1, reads GAGVSQSPRYKVAKRGQDVALRCDPISGHVSLFWYQQALGQGPEFLTYFQNEAQLDKSGLPSDRFFAERPEGSVSTLKIQRTQQEDSAVYLCASSQGRSRGLYNEQFFGPGTRLTVL.

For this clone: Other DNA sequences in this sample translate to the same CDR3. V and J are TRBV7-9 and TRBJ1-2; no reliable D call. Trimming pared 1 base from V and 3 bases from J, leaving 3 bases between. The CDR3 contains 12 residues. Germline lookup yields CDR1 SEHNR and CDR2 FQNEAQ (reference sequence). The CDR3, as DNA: TGTGCCAGCAGCTTAGGGGACTATGGCTACACCTTC. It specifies CASSLGDYGYTF. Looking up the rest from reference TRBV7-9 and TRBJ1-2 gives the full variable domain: DTGVSQNPRHKITKRGQNVTFRCDPISEHNRLYWYRQTLGQGPEFLTYFQNEAQLEKSRLLSDRFSAERPKGSFSTLEIQRTEQGDSAMYLCASSLGDYGYTFGSGTRLTVV.

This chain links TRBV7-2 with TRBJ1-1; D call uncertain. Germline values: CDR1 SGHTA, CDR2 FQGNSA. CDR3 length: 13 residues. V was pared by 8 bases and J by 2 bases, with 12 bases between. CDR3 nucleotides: TGTGCCAGCTGTGGGCGTCCTAACACTGAAGCTTTCTTT. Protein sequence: CASCGRPNTEAFF.

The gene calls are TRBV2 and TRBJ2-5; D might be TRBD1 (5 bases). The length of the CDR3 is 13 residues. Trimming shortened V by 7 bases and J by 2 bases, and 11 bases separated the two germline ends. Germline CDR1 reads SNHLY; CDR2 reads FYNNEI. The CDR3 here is CASMTTEQETQYF. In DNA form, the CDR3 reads TGTGCCAGCATGACGACAGAGCAAGAGACCCAGTACTTC.

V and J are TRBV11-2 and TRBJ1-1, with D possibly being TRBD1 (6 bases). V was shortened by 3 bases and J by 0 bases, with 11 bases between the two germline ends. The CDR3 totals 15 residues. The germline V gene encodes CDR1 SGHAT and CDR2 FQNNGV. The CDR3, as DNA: TGTGCCAGCAGCTTCGACGGACAGATGAACACTGAAGCTTTCTTT. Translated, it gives CASSFDGQMNTEAFF.

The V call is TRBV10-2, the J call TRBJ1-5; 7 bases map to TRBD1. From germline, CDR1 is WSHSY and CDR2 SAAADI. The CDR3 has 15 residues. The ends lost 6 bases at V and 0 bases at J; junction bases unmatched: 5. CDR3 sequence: CASRESGGSNQPQHF. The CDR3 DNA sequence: TGCGCCAGCAGGGAATCAGGGGGTAGCAATCAGCCCCAGCATTTT.

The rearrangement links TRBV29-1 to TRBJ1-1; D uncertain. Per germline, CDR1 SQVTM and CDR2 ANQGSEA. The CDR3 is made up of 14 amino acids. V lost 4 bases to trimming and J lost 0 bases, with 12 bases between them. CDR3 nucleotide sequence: TGCAGCGTTGGCCGAAGGGTGCTGAACACTGAAGCTTTCTTT. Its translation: CSVGRRVLNTEAFF.

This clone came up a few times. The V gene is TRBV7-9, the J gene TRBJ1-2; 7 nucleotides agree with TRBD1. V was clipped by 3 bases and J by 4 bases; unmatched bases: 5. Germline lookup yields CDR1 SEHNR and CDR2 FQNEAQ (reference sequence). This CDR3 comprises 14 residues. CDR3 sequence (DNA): TGTGCCAGCAGCTTTAGGGGGCGTAGCTATGGCTACACCTTC. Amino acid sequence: CASSFRGRSYGYTF.

The CDR3 protein is CASSRTGSMGTQYF. In DNA form, the CDR3 reads TGTGCCAGCAGTCGGACAGGTTCGATGGGGACCCAGTACTTC. The chain couples TRBV7-3 to TRBJ2-5; 7 nucleotides line up with TRBD1. The CDR3 is made up of 14 amino acids. The germline V gene encodes CDR1 SGHTA and CDR2 FQGTGA. The junction had 11 bases not matched to a gene; V was cut back by 6 bases and J by 7 bases.

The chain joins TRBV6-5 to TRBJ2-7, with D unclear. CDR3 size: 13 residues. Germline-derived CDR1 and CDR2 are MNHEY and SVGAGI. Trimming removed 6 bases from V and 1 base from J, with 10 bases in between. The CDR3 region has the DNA TGTGCCAGCAGCAGTAAATCATCCTACGAGCAGTACTTC. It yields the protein CASSSKSSYEQYF.

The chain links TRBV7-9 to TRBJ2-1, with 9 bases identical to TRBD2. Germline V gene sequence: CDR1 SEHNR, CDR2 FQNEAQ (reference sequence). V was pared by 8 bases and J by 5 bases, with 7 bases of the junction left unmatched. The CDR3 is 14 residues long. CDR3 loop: CASDSGGPDNEQFF. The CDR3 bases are TGTGCCAGCGACAGCGGGGGGCCAGACAATGAGCAGTTCTTC.

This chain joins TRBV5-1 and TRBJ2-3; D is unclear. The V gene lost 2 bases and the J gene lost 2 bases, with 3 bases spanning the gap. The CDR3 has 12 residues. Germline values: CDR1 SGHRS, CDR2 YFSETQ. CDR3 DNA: TGCGCCAGCAGCTTCCCCACAGATACGCAGTATTTT. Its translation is CASSFPTDTQYF.

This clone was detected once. The CDR3 region is CASSLALVLETQYF. CDR3 bases: TGTGCCAGCAGCTTAGCGCTTGTCTTGGAGACCCAGTACTTC. V gene TRBV7-8 combines with J gene TRBJ2-5; D not certain. The V and J ends lost 0 bases and 5 bases respectively, with 10 bases between them. The V gene's germline CDR1 is SGHVS and CDR2 FQNEAQ. The CDR3 spans 14 residues.

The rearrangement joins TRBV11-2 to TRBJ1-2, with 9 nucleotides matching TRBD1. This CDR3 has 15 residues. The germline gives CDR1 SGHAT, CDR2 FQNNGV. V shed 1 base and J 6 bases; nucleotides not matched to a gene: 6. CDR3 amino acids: CASSLGDRASDGYTF. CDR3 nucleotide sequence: TGTGCCAGCAGCTTAGGGGACAGGGCCTCCGATGGCTACACCTTC.

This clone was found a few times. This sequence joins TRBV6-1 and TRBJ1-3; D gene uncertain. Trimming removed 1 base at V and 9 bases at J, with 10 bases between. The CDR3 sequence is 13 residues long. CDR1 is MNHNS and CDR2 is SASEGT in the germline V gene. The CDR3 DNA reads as TGTGCCAGCAGTGAAGACCTTTGGAGCACCATATATTTT. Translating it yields CASSEDLWSTIYF.

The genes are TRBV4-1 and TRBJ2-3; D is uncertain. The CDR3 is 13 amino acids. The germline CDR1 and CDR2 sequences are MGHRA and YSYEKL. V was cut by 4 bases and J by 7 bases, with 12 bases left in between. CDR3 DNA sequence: TGCGCCAGCAGCCCGGGCCTCGATAATACGCAGTATTTT. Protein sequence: CASSPGLDNTQYF.

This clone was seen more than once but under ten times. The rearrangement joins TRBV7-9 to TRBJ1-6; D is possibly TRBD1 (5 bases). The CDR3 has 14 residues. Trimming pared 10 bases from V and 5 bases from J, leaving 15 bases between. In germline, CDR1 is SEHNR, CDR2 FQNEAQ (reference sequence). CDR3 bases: TGTGCCACCGACCGAGGGGCGAATAATTCACCCCTCCACTTT. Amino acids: CATDRGANNSPLHF.

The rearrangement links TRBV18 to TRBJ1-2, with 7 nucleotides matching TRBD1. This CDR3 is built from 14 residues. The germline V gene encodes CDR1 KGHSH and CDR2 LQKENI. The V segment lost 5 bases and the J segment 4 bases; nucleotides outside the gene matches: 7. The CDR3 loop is CASSAATGPYGYTF. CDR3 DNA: TGTGCCAGCTCAGCCGCGACAGGGCCCTATGGCTACACCTTC.